In its sample, the clone carrying this TCR beta chain was seen a few times. What it binds is unknown. PBMCs were sourced from approximately 10 ml fresh peripheral blood. What was amplified from RNA transcripts were TCR beta CDR3 regions. The TCR CDR3 first-round RT-PCR relied on the HTBI primer set. TCRdb recomputed calls from the multiplex PCR reads with MiXCR, one row per CDR3 protein. Of hundreds of thousands of distinct CDR3 sequences in the sample, around 15% were seen once. The sample comes from a study of T cells in Graves' hyperthyroidism and ophthalmopathy. Study conclusions and caveats: The model predicted ophthalmopathy a median around 6.5 months before onset.

The germline V and J ends were trimmed by 5 bases and 2 bases, with 11 bases remaining between them. The CDR3 is made up of 14 amino acids. Looked up from germline, CDR1 is MNHEY and CDR2 is SMNVEV (reference sequence). This chain links TRBV27 with TRBJ2-3, with D uncertain. Source material: blood. The sequence came from a woman aged 60-75 years with Graves' ophthalmopathy. CDR3 in amino acids: CASSPTLATDTQYF. The CDR3 DNA follows: TGTGCCAGCAGTCCGACTTTAGCCACAGATACGCAGTATTTT.